The 26 T cell receptor beta chains reported below all come from one sample, sequenced in a study of OX40 agonist ivuxolimab in advanced cancers. Measured with immunoSEQ multiplex PCR; TCRdb has only the in-frame clones, and not every one. Of roughly 41,000 clones listed, approximately 83% are singletons. The specimen was CD4+ or CD8+ T cells sorted from blood, collected in a trial of the OX40 agonist ivuxolimab. The origin of the receptors is an adult with an advanced solid tumor such as melanoma, head and neck, liver or kidney cancer.

The rearrangement joins TRBV18 to TRBJ1-1, with a weak D call TRBD1 (5 bases). The CDR3 totals 12 residues. Germline CDR1 is KGHSH and CDR2 is LQKENI. V lost 2 bases, J lost 11 bases, and 12 bases lay in between. The CDR3 loop reads CASSPKEGFAFF. CDR3 in DNA: TGTGCCAGCTCACCAAAGGAGGGGTTCGCTTTCTTT.

The J gene is TRBJ1-2, the V gene TRBV23-1; D not resolved. TRBV23-1 is an ORF; its function is uncertain. The CDR3 spans 15 residues. Trimming stripped 1 base from V and 8 bases from J, with 17 bases between. CDR3 amino acids: CASSQLEACRGGYTF. CDR3 bases: TGCGCCAGCAGTCAATTGGAGGCCTGCCGGGGAGGCTACACCTTC.

This chain uses TRBV6-1 with TRBJ1-2; D remains unclear. Germline-derived CDR1 and CDR2 are MNHNS and SASEGT. This CDR3 is 15 amino acids long. Trimming stripped 3 bases from V and 4 bases from J, with 15 bases between. The CDR3 protein is CASSETEGRSYGYTF. In nucleotides, the CDR3 is TGTGCCAGCAGTGAGACGGAAGGGCGGAGCTATGGCTACACCTTC.

The rearrangement joins TRBV30 to TRBJ2-1; the D is unclear. Germline loops: CDR1 GTSNPN, CDR2 SVGIG (reference sequence). V lost 4 bases to trimming and J lost 4 bases, with 5 bases between them. The CDR3 totals 11 residues. The CDR3 DNA reads as TGTGCCTGGACCCAGTACAATGAGCAGTTCTTC. Its protein product is CAWTQYNEQFF.

The J gene is TRBJ1-2, the V gene TRBV25-1; D gene ambiguous. V was trimmed by 8 bases and J by 4 bases, leaving 8 bases between them. The germline gives CDR1 MGHDK, CDR2 SYGVNS. The CDR3 is 11 residues long. CDR3 in DNA: TGTGCCAGCGGACGGGGCTATGGCTACACCTTC. Translation gives CASGRGYGYTF.

V is TRBV5-4 and J is TRBJ2-1; D is possibly TRBD1 (5 bases). This CDR3 contains 13 residues. Germline CDR1 SGHNT, CDR2 YYREEE (reference sequence). With 3 bases removed from V and 3 bases from J, the gap between germline ends came to 7 bases. The CDR3 loop is CASSSDIYNEQFF. Written as DNA, the CDR3 is TGTGCCAGCAGCTCGGACATCTACAATGAGCAGTTCTTC.

This chain joins TRBV2 and TRBJ1-5; TRBD1 aligns across 7 bases. This CDR3 has 14 residues. With V trimmed by 8 bases and J by 4 bases, 8 bases remained unmatched. Per germline, CDR1 SNHLY and CDR2 FYNNEI. The CDR3 nucleotides read TGTGCCAGCGCCTCCGGGACAGTAAATCAGCCCCAGCATTTT. It specifies CASASGTVNQPQHF.

The genes are TRBV6-5 and TRBJ1-3; weak D call: TRBD1 (6 bases). CDR3 length: 15 residues. The V end was cut by 2 bases, the J end by 0 bases, with 8 bases between. The germline gives CDR1 MNHEY, CDR2 SVGAGI. The CDR3 bases are TGTGCCAGCAGTTACGGGGACATCTCTGGAAACACCATATATTTT. This gives the protein CASSYGDISGNTIYF.

CDR3 DNA sequence: TGTGCCATCAGGGGGGAACAGGAGCCCCAGCATTTT. It specifies CAIRGEQEPQHF. The rearrangement links TRBV10-3 to TRBJ1-5; the D gene is possibly TRBD1 (5 bases). Trimming left V 6 bases short and J 8 bases short, with 11 bases between. The CDR3 is made up of 12 amino acids. Per germline, CDR1 ENHRY and CDR2 SYGVKD.

The V gene is TRBV7-2, the J gene TRBJ2-7; TRBD1 matches at 8 bases. CDR1 is SGHTA and CDR2 is FQGNSA in the germline V gene. The J segment lost 2 bases and the V segment lost 5 bases, leaving 8 bases of the junction unmatched. The CDR3 loop spans 15 amino acids. The CDR3 spells CASSDRQGTPYEQYF. As DNA, the CDR3 is TGTGCCAGCAGCGACCGACAGGGGACACCCTACGAGCAGTACTTC.

The chain uses TRBV5-4 and TRBJ2-2, with TRBD2 matching 7 bases. This CDR3 spans 17 amino acids. Trimming at V came to 4 bases and at J to 8 bases, leaving 17 bases not matched to a gene. Looked up from germline, CDR1 is SGHNT and CDR2 is YYREEE (reference sequence). CDR3 bases: TGTGCCAGCAGCCGGATACCCGGGACTATCTCTTTTGGGGAGCTGTTTTTT. Amino acid sequence: CASSRIPGTISFGELFF.

Here the CDR3 reads CASSLGAGRTYEQYF. The DNA for the CDR3 is TGTGCCAGCAGCTTAGGTGCAGGTAGGACCTACGAGCAGTACTTC. This chain uses TRBV7-2 with TRBJ2-7, with no clear D. The CDR3 covers 15 residues. Trimming removed 1 base at V and 2 bases at J, with 12 bases between. Germline CDR1 and CDR2: SGHTA and FQGNSA.

In its sample, this clone is medium-sized. This chain joins TRBV6-5 and TRBJ1-2; 9 nucleotides match TRBD1. CDR1 and CDR2 (germline): MNHEY, SVGAGI. V shed 6 bases and J 7 bases; nucleotides not matched to a gene: 3. The CDR3 length is 12 residues. CDR3 loop: CASRQGAGGYTF. For the CDR3, the DNA is TGTGCCAGCAGACAGGGGGCGGGTGGCTACACCTTC.

The DNA of the CDR3 is TGTGCCAGCAGCAAAGGGGGTGAAAATCAGCCCCAGCATTTT. Amino acid sequence: CASSKGGENQPQHF. The rearrangement uses TRBV21-1 and TRBJ1-5. TRBV21-1 is annotated as a pseudogene. The CDR3 is made up of 14 amino acids.

The V call is TRBV5-8, the J call TRBJ2-7; no firm D call. The CDR3 runs to 11 residues. Germline CDR1 and CDR2: SGHTS and YDEGEE. Trimming cost V 4 bases and J 3 bases, with 5 bases left between them. CDR3 in amino acids: CASSPHYEQYF. The CDR3 region has the DNA TGTGCCAGCAGCCCCCACTACGAGCAGTACTTC.

The chain recombines TRBV5-1 with TRBJ1-2; 9 nucleotides align to TRBD1. Germline lookup yields CDR1 SGHRS and CDR2 YFSETQ. Unmatched junction bases numbered 10, after V lost 8 bases and J lost 5 bases. There are 14 residues in the CDR3. CDR3 nucleotide sequence: TGCGCCAGTTTCCCGGGACAGGGTTTGTATGGCTACACCTTC. It is translated as CASFPGQGLYGYTF.

In the case of this clone: Compared with germline, one end of the junction differs, possibly owing to a read error. This sample also contains other DNA sequences that code for the same CDR3. V and J are TRBV11-1 and TRBJ2-2, with 8 bases aligning to TRBD1. Germline CDR1 reads SGHAT; CDR2 reads FQDESV (reference sequence). This CDR3 has 17 residues. The CDR3 region is CASSLEAGGPGSGELFF. The CDR3 coding sequence is TGCGCCAGCAGCTTAGAGGCAGGGGGCCCCGGGAGCGGGGAGCTGTTTTTT.

The chain combines TRBV5-1 with TRBJ1-3, with TRBD1 matching 7 bases. In germline, CDR1 is SGHRS, CDR2 YFSETQ. The CDR3 covers 15 residues. Germline trimming cut 3 bases from V and 4 bases from J; bases unmatched to any gene: 7. The CDR3 DNA reads as TGCGCCAGCAGCTCGCAGGGGGTTGGAGGAAACACCATATATTTT. It yields the protein CASSSQGVGGNTIYF. The entire variable domain, with the rest obtained from reference TRBV5-1 and TRBJ1-3, is as follows: KAGVTQTPRYLIKTRGQQVTLSCSPISGHRSVSWYQQTPGQGLQFLFEYFSETQRNKGNFPGRFSGRQFSNSRSEMNVSTLELGDSALYLCASSSQGVGGNTIYFGEGSWLTVV.

The V gene is TRBV30, the J gene TRBJ1-2; possible D gene TRBD1, 6 bases. V lost 3 bases and J 8 bases, leaving 19 bases between the germline ends. Germline assignment: CDR1 GTSNPN and CDR2 SVGIG (reference sequence). The CDR3 has 14 amino acids. In DNA, the CDR3 is TGTGCCTGGAGCCCCCGGGGGCGTCTTGTGGGCTACACCTTC. Its translation is CAWSPRGRLVGYTF.

The chain uses TRBV30 and TRBJ2-7; a possible D gene is TRBD2 (7 bases). The CDR3 covers 12 residues. V was cut by 5 bases and J by 1 base, with 9 bases left in between. CDR1 is GTSNPN, CDR2 SVGIG, per germline (reference sequence). CDR3 sequence: CAWGRGSYEQYF. The CDR3 DNA reads as TGTGCCTGGGGGAGGGGGTCCTACGAGCAGTACTTC.

This chain joins TRBV19 and TRBJ1-5; tentative D call: TRBD1 (5 bases). V was clipped by 4 bases and J by 1 base, with 8 bases between them. Germline values: CDR1 LNHDA, CDR2 SQIVND (reference sequence). This CDR3 is 14 amino acids long. CDR3 in amino acids: CASSTEGSNQPQHF. CDR3 DNA: TGTGCCAGTAGTACCGAGGGGAGCAATCAGCCCCAGCATTTT. Using reference TRBV19 and TRBJ1-5 for the parts outside the CDR3, the full variable domain is DGGITQSPKYLFRKEGQNVTLSCEQNLNHDAMYWYRQDPGQGLRLIYYSQIVNDFQKGDIAEGYSVSREKKESFPLTVTSAQKNPTAFYLCASSTEGSNQPQHFGDGTRLSIL.

J is TRBJ1-3 and V is TRBV5-6; TRBD1 might be the D (5 bases). Trimming stripped 3 bases from V and 7 bases from J, with 17 bases between. CDR3 length: 15 amino acids. Germline CDR1 and CDR2: SGHDT and YYEEEE. This CDR3 reads CASSSLDTSQNTIYF. The DNA for the CDR3 is TGTGCCAGCAGCTCCCTGGACACCTCTCAGAACACCATATATTTT.

The CDR3 coding sequence is TGTGCCAGCAGCCCCGGGACAGGGGGTATGAACACTGAAGCTTTCTTT. Protein: CASSPGTGGMNTEAFF. The chain joins TRBV7-9 to TRBJ1-1; 11 bases are a match to TRBD1. Losses at the gene ends were 5 bases for V and 0 bases for J; bases not matched to a gene: 5. The CDR3 is 16 residues long. The germline gives CDR1 SEHNR, CDR2 FQNEAQ (reference sequence).

Within the sample, this clone is medium-sized. The CDR3 loop reads CASSLRSPATNEKLFF. The DNA for the CDR3 is TGTGCCAGCAGCTTGAGATCCCCCGCAACTAATGAAAAACTGTTTTTT. The V and J genes are TRBV5-5 and TRBJ1-4; D is unclear. Germline lookup yields CDR1 SGHKS and CDR2 YYEKEE (reference sequence). The CDR3 length is 16 residues. Trimming pared 1 base from V and 0 bases from J, leaving 10 bases between.

This chain connects TRBV7-9 to TRBJ1-2; D not resolved. The CDR3 length is 13 residues. Trimming took off 0 bases at V and 8 bases at J, with 10 bases between the two ends. CDR1 is SEHNR and CDR2 is FQNEAQ in the germline V gene (reference sequence). The CDR3 nucleotides read TGTGCCAGCAGCTTAGCGCAGAAGGAAGGCTACACCTTC. The encoded protein is CASSLAQKEGYTF. Together with reference TRBV7-9 and TRBJ1-2, the CDR3 gives the full variable domain: DTGVSQNPRHKITKRGQNVTFRCDPISEHNRLYWYRQTLGQGPEFLTYFQNEAQLEKSRLLSDRFSAERPKGSFSTLEIQRTEQGDSAMYLCASSLAQKEGYTFGSGTRLTVV.

As DNA, the CDR3 is TGTGCCAGCAGCTCGGTGAACACTGAAGCTTTCTTT. Amino acids: CASSSVNTEAFF. V gene TRBV7-6 combines with J gene TRBJ1-1; no reliable D call. V was shortened by 4 bases and J by 0 bases, with 3 bases between the two germline ends. CDR1 and CDR2 from the germline V gene are SGHVS and FNYEAQ. The CDR3 runs to 12 residues.